Listed here are 14 T cell receptor beta chains from one sample, sequenced in a study of the immune and genomic landscape of osteosarcoma. Osteosarcoma specimens were post-treatment primary, local recurrence and metastasis tumors from poor-prognosis patients. Some clones are missing from TCRdb's copy, which holds only in-frame ones; the method was immunoSEQ multiplex PCR. The data hold roughly 10,000 clones, with approximately 64% observed a single time. Sequencing used osteosarcoma tumor tissue from the lung. Every receptor here comes from a human donor with osteosarcoma.

The rearrangement links TRBV15 to TRBJ2-1, with D perhaps TRBD1 or TRBD2 (6 bases each). The CDR3 has 16 amino acids. Trimming cost V 2 bases and J 8 bases, with 19 bases left between them. In germline, CDR1 is LNHNV, CDR2 YYDKDF (reference sequence). CDR3 residues: CATSRKGPDGGDEQFF. The CDR3 coding sequence is TGTGCCACCAGCAGAAAGGGGCCCGACGGGGGCGATGAGCAGTTCTTC.

This chain joins TRBV19 and TRBJ2-7; no clear D. The CDR3 runs 13 residues. Germline values: CDR1 LNHDA, CDR2 SQIVND (reference sequence). With 5 bases removed from V and 2 bases from J, the gap between germline ends came to 10 bases. The CDR3 DNA reads as TGTGCCAGTAGTCCGAGACAAACCTACGAGCAGTACTTC. Translated, it gives CASSPRQTYEQYF.

The gene calls are TRBV5-8 and TRBJ2-1, with no clear D. CDR1 is SGHTS, CDR2 YDEGEE, per germline. V was clipped by 4 bases and J by 2 bases, with 13 bases between them. CDR3 length: 15 amino acids. CDR3 DNA sequence: TGTGCCAGCAGCAAGGAAACCACCGCCTACAATGAGCAGTTCTTC. Translation: CASSKETTAYNEQFF.

The chain links TRBV18 to TRBJ2-3, with D tentatively TRBD1 or TRBD2 (6 bases each). CDR1 is KGHSH and CDR2 is LQKENI in the germline V gene. Trimming removed 4 bases from V and 5 bases from J, with 13 bases in between. The CDR3 runs to 14 residues. CDR3 protein: CASSRGAGGDTQYF. As DNA, the CDR3 is TGTGCCAGCTCACGGGGGGCTGGAGGAGATACGCAGTATTTT.

The V call is TRBV30, the J call TRBJ2-3; tentatively, D is TRBD1 or TRBD2 (5 bases each). This CDR3 is 10 amino acids long. CDR1 is GTSNPN and CDR2 is SVGIG in the germline V gene (reference sequence). With 5 bases removed from V and 14 bases from J, the gap between germline ends came to 14 bases. CDR3 nucleotides: TGTGCCTGGGAGGGGCGGGCATGGTATTTT. This codes for CAWEGRAWYF.

A few counts support this clone. The rearrangement uses TRBV5-1 and TRBJ1-5; 8 nucleotides agree with TRBD1. Germline CDR1 reads SGHRS; CDR2 reads YFSETQ. The CDR3 spans 17 residues. The J segment lost 4 bases and the V segment lost 4 bases, leaving 13 bases of the junction unmatched. The CDR3 loop reads CASSQPPPGTGNQPQHF. DNA for the CDR3: TGCGCCAGCAGCCAACCCCCACCCGGGACAGGAAATCAGCCCCAGCATTTT.

The CDR3 DNA reads as TGTGCCAGCAGCGAAGACTCACTCTATGGCTACACCTTC. It is translated as CASSEDSLYGYTF. The V gene is TRBV5-4, the J gene TRBJ1-2; no clear D. The V end was cut by 4 bases, the J end by 4 bases, with 11 bases between. The germline V gene has CDR1 SGHNT and CDR2 YYREEE (reference sequence). This CDR3 contains 13 residues.

This chain connects TRBV2 to TRBJ1-1, with a tentative D call TRBD1 (5 bases). V lost 4 bases and J 5 bases, leaving 11 bases between the germline ends. The CDR3 is made up of 13 amino acids. From germline, CDR1 is SNHLY and CDR2 FYNNEI. CDR3 sequence reads: CASSGGSGTEAFF. The CDR3 DNA is TGTGCCAGCAGTGGGGGCAGCGGGACTGAAGCTTTCTTT. Variable domain in full (rest from reference TRBV2 and TRBJ1-1): EPEVTQTPSHQVTQMGQEVILRCVPISNHLYFYWYRQILGQKVEFLVSFYNNEISEKSEIFDDQFSVERPDGSNFTLKIRSTKLEDSAMYFCASSGGSGTEAFFGQGTRLTVV.

V is TRBV2 and J is TRBJ1-1; D perhaps matches TRBD1 (6 bases). The V end was cut by 9 bases, the J end by 1 base, with 6 bases between. This CDR3 is built from 11 residues. Germline-derived CDR1 and CDR2 are SNHLY and FYNNEI. CDR3 sequence (DNA): TGTGCCAGAGGGGGGAACACTGAAGCTTTCTTT. It codes for CARGGNTEAFF.

J is TRBJ1-1 and V is TRBV11-2; TRBD1 aligns across 7 bases. The CDR3 totals 14 residues. Germline CDR1 is SGHAT and CDR2 is FQNNGV. V was pared by 4 bases and J by 1 base, with 3 bases of the junction left unmatched. The CDR3 region has the DNA TGTGCCAGCAGCTGGACAGGTCCGAACACTGAAGCTTTCTTT. Translated: CASSWTGPNTEAFF.

The rearrangement links TRBV5-1 to TRBJ2-7, with D tentatively TRBD2 (6 bases). The length of the CDR3 is 16 residues. Germline assignment: CDR1 SGHRS and CDR2 YFSETQ. V shed 3 bases and J shed 5 bases, with 21 bases lying between them. DNA of the CDR3: TGCGCCAGCAGCTCGGTGGTGGGAGGTGGGGTCCACGAGCAGTACTTC. It codes for CASSSVVGGGVHEQYF.

This sequence joins TRBV9 and TRBJ2-1, with TRBD2 matching 10 bases. Trimming cost V 3 bases and J 4 bases; bases outside gene matches: 7. The CDR3 is 16 residues long. Germline values: CDR1 SGDLS, CDR2 YYNGEE. The CDR3 sequence: CASSDQPSGGYNEQFF. The DNA of the CDR3 is TGTGCCAGCAGCGATCAGCCTAGCGGGGGTTACAATGAGCAGTTCTTC.

This sequence joins TRBV2 and TRBJ1-5, with D possibly being TRBD1 (6 bases). The germline CDR1 and CDR2 sequences are SNHLY and FYNNEI. V was trimmed by 5 bases and J by 5 bases, leaving 16 bases between them. This CDR3 is built from 15 residues. CDR3 bases: TGTGCCAGCAGTCAAGGGGGGATGGATCATCAGCCCCAGCATTTT. Translated, it gives CASSQGGMDHQPQHF. Full variable domain (rest looked up from reference TRBV2 and TRBJ1-5): EPEVTQTPSHQVTQMGQEVILRCVPISNHLYFYWYRQILGQKVEFLVSFYNNEISEKSEIFDDQFSVERPDGSNFTLKIRSTKLEDSAMYFCASSQGGMDHQPQHFGDGTRLSIL.

The chain is built from TRBV6-1 and TRBJ2-1, with 14 bases that match TRBD2. V gave up 4 bases and J gave up 1 base; unmatched junction bases: 0. This CDR3 region has 16 residues. CDR1 MNHNS and CDR2 SASEGT come from the germline V gene. As DNA, the CDR3 is TGTGCCAGCAGTGGACTAGCGGGAGGGTCCTACAATGAGCAGTTCTTC. This gives the protein CASSGLAGGSYNEQFF.